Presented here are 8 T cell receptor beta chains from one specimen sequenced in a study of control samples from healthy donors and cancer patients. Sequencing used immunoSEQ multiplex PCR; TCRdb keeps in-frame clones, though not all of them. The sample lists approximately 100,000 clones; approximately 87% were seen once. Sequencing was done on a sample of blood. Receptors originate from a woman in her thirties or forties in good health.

The CDR3: CASSPGRGGKNIQYF. The CDR3 DNA sequence: TGTGCCAGCAGCCCGGGGAGAGGGGGAAAAAACATTCAGTACTTC. The chain couples TRBV13 to TRBJ2-4, with D tentatively TRBD1 (6 bases). V was shortened by 5 bases and J by 4 bases, with 15 bases between the two germline ends. CDR3 length: 15 residues. Per the germline V gene, CDR1 is PRHDT and CDR2 is FYEKMQ (reference sequence).

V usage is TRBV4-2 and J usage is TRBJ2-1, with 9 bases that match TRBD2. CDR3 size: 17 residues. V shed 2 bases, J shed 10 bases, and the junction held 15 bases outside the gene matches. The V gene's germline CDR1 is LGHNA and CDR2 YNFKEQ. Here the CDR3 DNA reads TGTGCCAGCAGCCAAACCCCGGGACTAGCAGGCCGGGGGGAGCAGTTCTTC. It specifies CASSQTPGLAGRGEQFF.

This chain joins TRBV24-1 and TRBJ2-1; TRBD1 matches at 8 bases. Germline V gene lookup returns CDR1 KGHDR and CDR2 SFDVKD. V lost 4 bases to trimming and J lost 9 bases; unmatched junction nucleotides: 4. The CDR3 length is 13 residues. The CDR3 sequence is CATSDPDRGEQFF. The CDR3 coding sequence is TGTGCCACCAGTGACCCTGACAGGGGTGAGCAGTTCTTC.

CDR3 nucleotides: TGTGCCAGCAGCTTAGGACCACAGGGGGCGGGTGAAAAACTGTTTTTT. This translates into CASSLGPQGAGEKLFF. This sequence joins TRBV7-9 and TRBJ1-4, with 9 bases that match TRBD1. The CDR3 extends over 16 amino acids. V shed 1 base, J shed 7 bases, and the junction held 7 bases outside the gene matches. Germline lookup yields CDR1 SEHNR and CDR2 FQNEAQ (reference sequence). Together with reference TRBV7-9 and TRBJ1-4, the CDR3 gives the full variable domain: DTGVSQNPRHKITKRGQNVTFRCDPISEHNRLYWYRQTLGQGPEFLTYFQNEAQLEKSRLLSDRFSAERPKGSFSTLEIQRTEQGDSAMYLCASSLGPQGAGEKLFFGSGTQLSVL.

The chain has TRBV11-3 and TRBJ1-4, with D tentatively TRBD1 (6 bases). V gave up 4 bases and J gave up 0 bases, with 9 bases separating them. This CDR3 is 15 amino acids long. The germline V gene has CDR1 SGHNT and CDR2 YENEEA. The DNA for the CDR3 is TGTGCCAGCAGCTCCCAGGGGACAACTAATGAAAAACTGTTTTTT. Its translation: CASSSQGTTNEKLFF.

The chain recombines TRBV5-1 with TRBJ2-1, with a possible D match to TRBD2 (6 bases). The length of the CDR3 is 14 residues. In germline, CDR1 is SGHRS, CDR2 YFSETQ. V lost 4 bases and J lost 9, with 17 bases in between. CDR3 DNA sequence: TGCGCCAGCAGCACGAAGACTAGTACGGGTGAGCAGTTCTTC. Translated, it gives CASSTKTSTGEQFF.

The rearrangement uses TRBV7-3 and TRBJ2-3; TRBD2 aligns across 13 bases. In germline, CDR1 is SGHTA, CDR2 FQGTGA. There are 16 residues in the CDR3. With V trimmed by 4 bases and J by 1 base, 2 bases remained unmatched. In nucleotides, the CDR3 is TGTGCCAGCAGCTCAGGACTAGCGGGGGGCACAGATACGCAGTATTTT. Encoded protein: CASSSGLAGGTDTQYF.

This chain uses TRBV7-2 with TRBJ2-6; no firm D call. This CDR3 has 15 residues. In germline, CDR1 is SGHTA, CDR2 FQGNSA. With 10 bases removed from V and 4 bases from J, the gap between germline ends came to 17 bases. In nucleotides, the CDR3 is TGTGCCATTCTCAAATGGGGATCGGGGGCCAACGTCCTGACTTTC. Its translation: CAILKWGSGANVLTF.